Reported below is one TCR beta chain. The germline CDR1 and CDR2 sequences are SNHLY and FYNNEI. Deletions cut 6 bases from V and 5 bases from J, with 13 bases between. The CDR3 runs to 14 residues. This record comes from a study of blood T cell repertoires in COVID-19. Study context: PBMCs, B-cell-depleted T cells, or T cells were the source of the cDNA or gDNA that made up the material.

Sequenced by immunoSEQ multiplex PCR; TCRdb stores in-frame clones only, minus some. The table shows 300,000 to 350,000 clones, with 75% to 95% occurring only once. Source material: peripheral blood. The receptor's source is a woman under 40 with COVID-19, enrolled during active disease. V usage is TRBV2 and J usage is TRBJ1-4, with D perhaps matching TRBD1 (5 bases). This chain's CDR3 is CASRRGTQNEKLFF. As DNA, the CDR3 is TGTGCCAGCAGGCGGGGCACTCAAAATGAAAAACTGTTTTTT.